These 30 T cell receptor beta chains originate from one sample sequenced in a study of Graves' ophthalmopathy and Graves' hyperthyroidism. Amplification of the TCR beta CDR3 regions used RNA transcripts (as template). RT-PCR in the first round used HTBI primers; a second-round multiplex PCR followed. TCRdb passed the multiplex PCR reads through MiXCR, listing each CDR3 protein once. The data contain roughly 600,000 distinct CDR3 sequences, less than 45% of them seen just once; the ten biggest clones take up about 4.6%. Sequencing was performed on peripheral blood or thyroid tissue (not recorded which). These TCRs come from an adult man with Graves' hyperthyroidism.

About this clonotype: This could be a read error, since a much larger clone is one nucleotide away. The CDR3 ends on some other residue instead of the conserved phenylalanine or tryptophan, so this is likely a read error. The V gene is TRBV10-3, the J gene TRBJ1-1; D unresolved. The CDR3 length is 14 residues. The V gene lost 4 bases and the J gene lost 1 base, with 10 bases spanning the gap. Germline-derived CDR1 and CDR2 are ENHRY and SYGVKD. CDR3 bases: TGTGCCATCAGTGGAGTCGGGGAGAACACTGAAGCTTTCTCT. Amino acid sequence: CAISGVGENTEAFS.

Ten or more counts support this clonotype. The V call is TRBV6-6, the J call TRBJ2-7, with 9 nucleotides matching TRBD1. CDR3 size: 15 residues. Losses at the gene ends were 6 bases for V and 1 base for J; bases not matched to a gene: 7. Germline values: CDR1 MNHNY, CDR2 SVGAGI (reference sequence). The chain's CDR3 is CASRNRQGGSYEQYF. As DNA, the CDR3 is TGTGCCAGCAGGAACCGACAGGGGGGATCCTACGAGCAGTACTTC.

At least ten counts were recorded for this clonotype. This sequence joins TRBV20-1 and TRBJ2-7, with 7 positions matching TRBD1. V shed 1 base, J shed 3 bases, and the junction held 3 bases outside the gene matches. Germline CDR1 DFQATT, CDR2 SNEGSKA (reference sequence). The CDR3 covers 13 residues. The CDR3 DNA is TGCAGTGCTAGAGCTTGGACAGGCTACGAGCAGTACTTC. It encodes CSARAWTGYEQYF.

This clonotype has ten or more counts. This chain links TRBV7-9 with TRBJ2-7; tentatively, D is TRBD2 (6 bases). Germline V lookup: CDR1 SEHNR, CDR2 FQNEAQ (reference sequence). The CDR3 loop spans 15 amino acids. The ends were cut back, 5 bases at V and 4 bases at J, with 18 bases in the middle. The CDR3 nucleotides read TGTGCCAGCAGCAGCGGGCAGTACTCTGTATACGAGCAGTACTTC. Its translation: CASSSGQYSVYEQYF.

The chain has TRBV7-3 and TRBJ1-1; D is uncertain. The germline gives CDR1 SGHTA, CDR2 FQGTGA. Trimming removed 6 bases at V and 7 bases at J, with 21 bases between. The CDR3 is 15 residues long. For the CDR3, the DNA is TGTGCCAGCAGTCTTGCACTAGCGGCGTACAATGAAGCTTTCTTT. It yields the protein CASSLALAAYNEAFF.

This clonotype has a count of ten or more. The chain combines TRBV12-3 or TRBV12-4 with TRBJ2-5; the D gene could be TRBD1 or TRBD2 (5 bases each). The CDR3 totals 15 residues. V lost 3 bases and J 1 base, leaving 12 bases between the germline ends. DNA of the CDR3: TGTGCCAGCAGTTTGGGGTGGGGGAGCCAAGAGACCCAGTACTTC. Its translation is CASSLGWGSQETQYF.

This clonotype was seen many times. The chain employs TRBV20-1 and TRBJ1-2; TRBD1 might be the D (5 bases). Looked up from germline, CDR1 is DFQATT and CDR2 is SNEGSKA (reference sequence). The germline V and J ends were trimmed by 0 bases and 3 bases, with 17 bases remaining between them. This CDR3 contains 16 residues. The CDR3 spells CSARDLIGARDYGYTF. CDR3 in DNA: TGCAGTGCTAGAGATTTGATAGGGGCGCGGGACTATGGCTACACCTTC.

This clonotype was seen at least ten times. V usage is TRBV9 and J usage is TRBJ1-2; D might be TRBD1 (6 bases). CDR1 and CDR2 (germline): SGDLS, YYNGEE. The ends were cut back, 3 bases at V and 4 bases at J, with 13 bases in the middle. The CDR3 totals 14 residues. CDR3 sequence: CASSAVGGGYGYTF. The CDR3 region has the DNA TGTGCCAGCAGCGCCGTCGGAGGGGGCTATGGCTACACCTTC. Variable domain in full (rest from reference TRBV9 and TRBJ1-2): DSGVTQTPKHLITATGQRVTLRCSPRSGDLSVYWYQQSLDQGLQFLIQYYNGEERAKGNILERFSAQQFPDLHSELNLSSLELGDSALYFCASSAVGGGYGYTFGSGTRLTVV.

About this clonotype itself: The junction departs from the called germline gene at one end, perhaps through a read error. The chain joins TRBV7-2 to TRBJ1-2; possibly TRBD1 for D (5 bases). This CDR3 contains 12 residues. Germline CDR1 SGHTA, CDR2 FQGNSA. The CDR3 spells CACSLDSYGYTF. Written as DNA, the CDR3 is TGTGCCTGCAGCCTCGACAGCTATGGCTACACCTTC. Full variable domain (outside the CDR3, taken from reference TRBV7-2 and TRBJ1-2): GAGVSQSPSNKVTEKGKDVELRCDPISGHTALYWYRQSLGQGLEFLIYFQGNSAPDKSGLPSDRFSAERTGGSVSTLTIQRTQQEDSAVYLCACSLDSYGYTFGSGTRLTVV.

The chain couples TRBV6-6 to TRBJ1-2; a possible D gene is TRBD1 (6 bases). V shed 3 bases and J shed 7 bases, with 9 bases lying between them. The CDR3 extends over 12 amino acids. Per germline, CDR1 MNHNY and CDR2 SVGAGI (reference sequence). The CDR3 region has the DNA TGTGCCAGCAGTTATTTAGGGGGTGGCTACACCTTC. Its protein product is CASSYLGGGYTF.

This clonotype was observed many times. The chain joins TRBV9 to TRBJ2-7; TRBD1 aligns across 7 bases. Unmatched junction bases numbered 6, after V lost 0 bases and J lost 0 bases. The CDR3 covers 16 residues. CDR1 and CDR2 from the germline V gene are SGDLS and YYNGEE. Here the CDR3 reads CASSVAATGTSYEQYF. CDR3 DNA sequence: TGTGCCAGCAGCGTAGCCGCGACAGGGACCTCCTACGAGCAGTACTTC. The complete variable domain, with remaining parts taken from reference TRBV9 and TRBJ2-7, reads DSGVTQTPKHLITATGQRVTLRCSPRSGDLSVYWYQQSLDQGLQFLIQYYNGEERAKGNILERFSAQQFPDLHSELNLSSLELGDSALYFCASSVAATGTSYEQYFGPGTRLTVT.

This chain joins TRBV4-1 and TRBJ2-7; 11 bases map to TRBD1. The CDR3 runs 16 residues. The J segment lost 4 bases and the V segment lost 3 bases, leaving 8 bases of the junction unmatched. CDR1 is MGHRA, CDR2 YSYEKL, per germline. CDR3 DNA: TGCGCCAGCAGCCATTACCCGGGACAGGGGGTGTACGAGCAGTACTTC. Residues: CASSHYPGQGVYEQYF.

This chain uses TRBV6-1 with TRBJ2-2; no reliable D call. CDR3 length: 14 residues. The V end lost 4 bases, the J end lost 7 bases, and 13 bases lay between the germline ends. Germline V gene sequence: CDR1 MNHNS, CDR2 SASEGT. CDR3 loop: CASSGGIWVGELFF. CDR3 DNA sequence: TGTGCCAGCAGTGGTGGGATCTGGGTCGGGGAGCTGTTTTTT.

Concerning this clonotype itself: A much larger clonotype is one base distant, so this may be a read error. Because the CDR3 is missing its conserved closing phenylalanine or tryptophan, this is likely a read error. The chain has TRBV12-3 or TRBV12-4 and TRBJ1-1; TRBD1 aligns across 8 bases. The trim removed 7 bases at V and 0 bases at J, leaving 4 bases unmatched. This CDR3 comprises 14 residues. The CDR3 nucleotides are TGTGCCAGCACCCCGACAGGGGTGAACACTGAAGCTTTCTTG. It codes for CASTPTGVNTEAFL.

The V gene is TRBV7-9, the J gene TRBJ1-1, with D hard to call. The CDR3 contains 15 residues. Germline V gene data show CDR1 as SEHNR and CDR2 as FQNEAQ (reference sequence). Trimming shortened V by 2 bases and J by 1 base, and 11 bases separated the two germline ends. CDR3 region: CASSLTGHPNTEAFF. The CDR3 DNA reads TGTGCCAGCAGCTTAACCGGGCACCCGAACACTGAAGCTTTCTTT. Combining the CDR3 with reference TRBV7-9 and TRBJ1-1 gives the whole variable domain DTGVSQNPRHKITKRGQNVTFRCDPISEHNRLYWYRQTLGQGPEFLTYFQNEAQLEKSRLLSDRFSAERPKGSFSTLEIQRTEQGDSAMYLCASSLTGHPNTEAFFGQGTRLTVV.

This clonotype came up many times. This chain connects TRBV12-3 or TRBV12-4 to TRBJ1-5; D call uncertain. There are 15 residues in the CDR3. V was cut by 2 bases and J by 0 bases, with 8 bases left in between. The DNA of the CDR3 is TGTGCCAGCAGTTTATGGGGAAATAGCAATCAGCCCCAGCATTTT. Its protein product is CASSLWGNSNQPQHF.

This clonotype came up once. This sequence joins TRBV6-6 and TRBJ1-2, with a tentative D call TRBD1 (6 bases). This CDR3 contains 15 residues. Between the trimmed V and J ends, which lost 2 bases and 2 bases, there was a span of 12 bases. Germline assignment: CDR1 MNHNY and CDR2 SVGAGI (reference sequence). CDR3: CASSYPMGQNYGYTF. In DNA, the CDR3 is TGTGCCAGCAGTTACCCGATGGGACAAAACTATGGCTACACCTTC.

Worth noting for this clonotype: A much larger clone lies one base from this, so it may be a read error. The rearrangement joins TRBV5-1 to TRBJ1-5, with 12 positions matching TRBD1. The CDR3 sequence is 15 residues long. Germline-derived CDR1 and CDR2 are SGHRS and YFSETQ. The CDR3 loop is CASSGTGGRNQPQHF. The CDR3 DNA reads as TGTGCCAGCAGCGGGACAGGGGGCCGAAATCAGCCCCAGCATTTT.

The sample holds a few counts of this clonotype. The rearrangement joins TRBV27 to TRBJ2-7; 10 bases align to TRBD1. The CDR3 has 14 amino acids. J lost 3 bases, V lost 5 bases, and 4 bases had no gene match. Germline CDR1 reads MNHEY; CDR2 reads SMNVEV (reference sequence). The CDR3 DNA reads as TGTGCCAGCAGTGTGACAGGGGGCCACTACGAGCAGTACTTC. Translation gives CASSVTGGHYEQYF.

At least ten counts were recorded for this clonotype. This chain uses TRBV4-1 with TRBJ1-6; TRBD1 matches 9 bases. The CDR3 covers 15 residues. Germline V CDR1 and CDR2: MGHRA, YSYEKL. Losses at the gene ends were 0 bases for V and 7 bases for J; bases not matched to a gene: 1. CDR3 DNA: TGCGCCAGCAGCCAAGAAGGACAGGGGAATTCACCCCTCCACTTT. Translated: CASSQEGQGNSPLHF.

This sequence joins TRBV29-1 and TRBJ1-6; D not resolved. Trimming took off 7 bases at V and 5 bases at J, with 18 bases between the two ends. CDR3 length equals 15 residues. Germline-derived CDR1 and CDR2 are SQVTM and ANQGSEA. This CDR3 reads CSASSQVGHNSPLHF. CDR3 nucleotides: TGCAGCGCCAGCAGCCAAGTCGGCCATAATTCACCCCTCCACTTT.

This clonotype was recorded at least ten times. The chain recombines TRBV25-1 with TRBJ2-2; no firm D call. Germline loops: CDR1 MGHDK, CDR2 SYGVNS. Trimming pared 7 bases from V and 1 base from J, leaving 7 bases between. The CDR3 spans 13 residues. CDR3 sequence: CASIHENTGELFF. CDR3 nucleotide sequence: TGTGCCAGCATCCACGAGAACACCGGGGAGCTGTTTTTT.

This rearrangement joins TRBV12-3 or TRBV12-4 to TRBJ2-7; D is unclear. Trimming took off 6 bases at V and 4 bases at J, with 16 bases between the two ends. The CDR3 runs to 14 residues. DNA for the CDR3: TGTGCCAGCAGGTATGGGCAAAGGCTATACGAGCAGTACTTC. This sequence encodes CASRYGQRLYEQYF.

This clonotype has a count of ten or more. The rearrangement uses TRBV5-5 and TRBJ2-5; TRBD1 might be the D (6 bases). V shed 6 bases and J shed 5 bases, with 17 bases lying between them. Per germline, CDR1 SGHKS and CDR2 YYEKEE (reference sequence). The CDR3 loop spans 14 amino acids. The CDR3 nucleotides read TGTGCCAGCATTTGGGGCACAGGGCGGGAGACCCAGTACTTC. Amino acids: CASIWGTGRETQYF.

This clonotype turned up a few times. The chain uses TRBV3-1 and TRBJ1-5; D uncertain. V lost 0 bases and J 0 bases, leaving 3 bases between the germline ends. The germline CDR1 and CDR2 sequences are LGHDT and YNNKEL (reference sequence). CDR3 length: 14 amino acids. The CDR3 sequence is CASSQEVSNQPQHF. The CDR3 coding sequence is TGTGCCAGCAGCCAAGAGGTTAGCAATCAGCCCCAGCATTTT.

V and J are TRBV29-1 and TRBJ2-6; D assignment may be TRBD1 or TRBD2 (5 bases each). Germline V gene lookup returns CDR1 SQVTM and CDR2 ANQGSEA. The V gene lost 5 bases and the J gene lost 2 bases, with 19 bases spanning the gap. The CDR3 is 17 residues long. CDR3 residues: CSVLLAGLGPGANVLTF. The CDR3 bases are TGCAGCGTTCTCTTGGCAGGGTTGGGACCTGGGGCCAACGTCCTGACTTTC.

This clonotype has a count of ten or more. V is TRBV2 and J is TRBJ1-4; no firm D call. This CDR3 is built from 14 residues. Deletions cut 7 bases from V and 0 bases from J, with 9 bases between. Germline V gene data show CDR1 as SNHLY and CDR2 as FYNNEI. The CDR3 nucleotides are TGTGCCAGCAACCAGCAAGCAACTAATGAAAAACTGTTTTTT. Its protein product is CASNQQATNEKLFF.

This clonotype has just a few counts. The CDR3 sequence: CSVEGASGRALVGETQYF. The CDR3 DNA sequence: TGCAGCGTTGAAGGGGCTAGCGGGAGGGCCCTCGTAGGAGAGACCCAGTACTTC. This rearrangement joins TRBV29-1 to TRBJ2-5; 12 bases are shared with TRBD2. The length of the CDR3 is 18 residues. CDR1 SQVTM and CDR2 ANQGSEA come from the germline V gene. V lost 1 base to trimming and J lost 4 bases; unmatched junction nucleotides: 13.

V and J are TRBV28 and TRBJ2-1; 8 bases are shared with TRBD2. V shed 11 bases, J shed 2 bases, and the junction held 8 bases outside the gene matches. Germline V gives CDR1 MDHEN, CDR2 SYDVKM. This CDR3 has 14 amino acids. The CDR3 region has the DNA TGTGCCGCTGAGCGGGGGAGCGCCTACAATGAGCAGTTCTTC. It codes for CAAERGSAYNEQFF.

The CDR3 sequence is CASSGARGTDTQYF. CDR3 DNA: TGTGCCAGCAGTGGCGCCAGGGGTACAGATACGCAGTATTTT. This rearrangement joins TRBV2 to TRBJ2-3; perhaps TRBD1 as D (6 bases). Per the germline V gene, CDR1 is SNHLY and CDR2 is FYNNEI. This CDR3 spans 14 amino acids. V gave up 4 bases and J gave up 3 bases, with 11 bases separating them.